The rows below give T cell receptor beta chains drawn from one sample of a study of technical replicates of blood from a few donors. Measured with immunoSEQ multiplex PCR; TCRdb has only the in-frame clones, and not every one. Among approximately 70,000 clones, approximately 94% were seen once, and the ten largest hold around 0.37%. The sample consisted of T cells isolated from PBMCs. The source is a human donor in good health. Each CDR3 is given with its conserved first and last residue.

CASSLAPGNNEQFF,TRBV4-3,TRBJ2-1
CASSQPGDNQPQHF,TRBV19,TRBJ1-5
CVTSGFFYEQYF,TRBV25-1,TRBJ2-7
CASSDGVLKDGTEAFF,TRBV2,TRBJ1-1
CASSLFLGRVWETQYF,TRBV28,TRBJ2-5
CASSFWDSSYNEQFF,TRBV5-4,TRBJ2-1
CASSWDRDYNEQFF,TRBV6-5,TRBJ2-1
CASSIGTGHHFYSNQPQHF,TRBV19,TRBJ1-5
CATSRGPLEDYGYTF,TRBV15,TRBJ1-2
CASSPGTGRQPQHF,TRBV5-6,TRBJ1-5
CASSLAGAHEQYF,TRBV7-8,TRBJ2-7
CASSLVPDRVEEQYF,TRBV5-6,TRBJ2-7
CASSGGTANTEAFF,TRBV25-1,TRBJ1-1
CASSFERRNKETQYF,TRBV28,TRBJ2-5
CASSFGGGIYEQYF,TRBV7-9,TRBJ2-7
CASSLGGGIYTEAFF,TRBV5-1,TRBJ1-1
CASSPTSDYEQYF,TRBV11-3,TRBJ2-7
CASSDNSGSYNEQFF,TRBV6-4,TRBJ2-1
CASHEVRGETQYF,TRBV2,TRBJ2-5
CASSPQGMGTDTQYF,TRBV7-3,TRBJ2-3
CATSRDLGSSYEQYF,TRBV15,TRBJ2-7
CASSSTGGFQPQHF,TRBV27,TRBJ1-5
CASSLNGGKNTGELFF,TRBV7-3,TRBJ2-2
CASSEAWANTEAFF,TRBV2,TRBJ1-1
CASTRTGNYEQYF,TRBV6-5,TRBJ2-7
CASSYFWRDEQYF,TRBV6-5,TRBJ2-7
CASSHTPGVDEQFF,TRBV18,TRBJ2-1
CASSLWSTGDQPQHF,TRBV27,TRBJ1-5
CASSLRIEGYNEQFF,TRBV5-1,TRBJ2-1
CASSGASYEQYF,TRBV19,TRBJ2-7
CASSINRGRGGNTIYF,TRBV25-1,TRBJ1-3